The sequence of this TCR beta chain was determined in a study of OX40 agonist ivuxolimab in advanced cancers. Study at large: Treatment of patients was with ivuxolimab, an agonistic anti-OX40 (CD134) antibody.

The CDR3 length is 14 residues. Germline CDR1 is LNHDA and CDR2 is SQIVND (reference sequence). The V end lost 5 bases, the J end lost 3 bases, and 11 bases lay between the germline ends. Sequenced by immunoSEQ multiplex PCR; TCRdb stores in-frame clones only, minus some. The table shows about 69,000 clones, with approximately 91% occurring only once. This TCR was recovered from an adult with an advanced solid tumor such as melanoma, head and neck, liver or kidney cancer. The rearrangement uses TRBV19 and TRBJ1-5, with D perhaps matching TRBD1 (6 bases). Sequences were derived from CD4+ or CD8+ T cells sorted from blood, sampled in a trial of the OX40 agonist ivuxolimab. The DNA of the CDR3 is TGTGCCAGTAGTCCCCGACAGGACAATCAGCCCCAGCATTTT. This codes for CASSPRQDNQPQHF.